This TCR beta chain was recorded in a study of regulatory T cells in long-lasting Graves disease. CDR3 length equals 11 residues. Trimming cost V 4 bases and J 4 bases, with 5 bases left between them. Arm-PCR of CDR3 regions with iRepertoire HTBI primers generated TCR beta libraries. One entry per CDR3 protein, called by TCRdb with MiXCR from the multiplex PCR reads. Of fewer than 650,000 distinct CDR3 sequences listed, 15% to 20% are singletons. The time point: newly diagnosed GD, antithyroid drugs for less than 3 months. PBMC-extracted RNA yielded the TCR library. This clonotype was seen repeatedly, ten times or more. Separately, the same data were catalogued under a study of T cells in Graves' hyperthyroidism and ophthalmopathy.

J is TRBJ2-7 and V is TRBV12-3 or TRBV12-4; D call uncertain. Sequences were derived from peripheral blood mononuclear cells (PBMCs), sampled at new diagnosis, from a patient treated with antithyroid drugs. The clonotype was recovered from a young man with Graves disease. CDR3 amino acids: CASSYRYEQYF. The DNA of the CDR3 is TGTGCCAGCAGTTATCGTTACGAGCAGTACTTC.